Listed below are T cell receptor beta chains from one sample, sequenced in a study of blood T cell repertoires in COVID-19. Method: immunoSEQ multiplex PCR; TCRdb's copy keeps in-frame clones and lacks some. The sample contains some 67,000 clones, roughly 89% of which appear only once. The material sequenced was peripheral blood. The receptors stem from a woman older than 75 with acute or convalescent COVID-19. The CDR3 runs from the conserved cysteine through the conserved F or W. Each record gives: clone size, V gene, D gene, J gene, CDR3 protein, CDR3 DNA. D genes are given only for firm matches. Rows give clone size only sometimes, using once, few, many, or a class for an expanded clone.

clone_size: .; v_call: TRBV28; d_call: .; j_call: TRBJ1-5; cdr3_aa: CASRYHRDSNQPQHF; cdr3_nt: TGTGCCAGCAGATATCACAGGGATAGCAATCAGCCCCAGCATTTT
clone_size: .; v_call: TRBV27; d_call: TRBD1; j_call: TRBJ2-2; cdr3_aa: CASSLWDRGSVGELFF; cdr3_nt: TGTGCCAGCAGTTTATGGGACAGGGGAAGTGTCGGGGAGCTGTTTTTT
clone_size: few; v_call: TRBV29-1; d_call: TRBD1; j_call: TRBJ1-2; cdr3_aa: CSVKQGDNYGYTF; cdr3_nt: TGCAGCGTTAAACAGGGGGACAACTATGGCTACACCTTC
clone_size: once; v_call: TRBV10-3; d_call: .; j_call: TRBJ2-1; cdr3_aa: CASGRYNEQFF; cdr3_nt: TGTGCTTCAGGGCGGTACAATGAGCAGTTCTTC
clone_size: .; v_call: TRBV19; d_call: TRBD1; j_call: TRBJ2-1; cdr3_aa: CASSITRGHNNEQFF; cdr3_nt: TGTGCCAGTAGTATAACCAGGGGGCACAACAATGAGCAGTTCTTC
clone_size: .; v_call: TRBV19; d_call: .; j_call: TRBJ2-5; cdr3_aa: CASSIGRGGTQYF; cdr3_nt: TGTGCCAGTAGTATCGGACGGGGTGGGACCCAGTACTTC
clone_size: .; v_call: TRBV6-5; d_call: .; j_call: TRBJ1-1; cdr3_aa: CASSPRGMNTEAFF; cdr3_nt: TGTGCCAGCTCCCCCAGGGGAATGAACACTGAAGCTTTCTTT
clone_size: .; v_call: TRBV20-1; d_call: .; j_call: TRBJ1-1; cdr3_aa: CSAGQYEAFF; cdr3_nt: TGCAGTGCTGGACAGTATGAAGCTTTCTTT
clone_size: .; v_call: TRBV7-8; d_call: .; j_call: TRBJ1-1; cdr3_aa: CASSPLVGGNTEAFF; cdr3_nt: TGTGCCAGCAGCCCACTTGTAGGGGGGAACACTGAAGCTTTCTTT
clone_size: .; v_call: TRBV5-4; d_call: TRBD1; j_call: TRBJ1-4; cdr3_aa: CASRAGTDNEKLFF; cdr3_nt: TGTGCCAGCAGGGCCGGGACAGATAATGAAAAACTGTTTTTT
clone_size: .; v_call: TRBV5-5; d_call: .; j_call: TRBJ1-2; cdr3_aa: CASSPQVITYGYTF; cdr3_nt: TGTGCCAGCAGCCCACAGGTCATTACCTATGGCTACACCTTC
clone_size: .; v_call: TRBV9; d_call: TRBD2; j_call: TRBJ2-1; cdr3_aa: CASSVGGTNDNEQFF; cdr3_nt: TGTGCCAGCAGCGTAGGCGGGACTAACGACAATGAGCAGTTCTTC
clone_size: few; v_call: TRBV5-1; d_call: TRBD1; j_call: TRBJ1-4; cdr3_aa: CASSTRTGGGRIF; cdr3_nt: TGCGCCAGCAGCACCCGGACAGGTGGAGGGAGGATTTTT
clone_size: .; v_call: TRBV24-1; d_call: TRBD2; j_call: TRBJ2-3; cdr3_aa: CATSLAGDTDTQYF; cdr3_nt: TGTGCCACTTCATTAGCGGGAGACACAGATACGCAGTATTTT
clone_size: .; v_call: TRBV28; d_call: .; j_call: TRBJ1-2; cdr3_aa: CASSFPGGVYGYTF; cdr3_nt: TGTGCCAGCAGTTTCCCGGGGGGCGTCTACGGCTACACCTTC
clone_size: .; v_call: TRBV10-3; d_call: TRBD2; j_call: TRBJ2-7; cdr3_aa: CAIGGGPGYEQYF; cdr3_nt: TGTGCCATAGGCGGGGGGCCCGGTTACGAGCAGTACTTC
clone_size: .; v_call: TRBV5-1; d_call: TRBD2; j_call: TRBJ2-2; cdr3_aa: CASSQTSGGPTGELFF; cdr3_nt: TGCGCCAGCAGCCAGACTAGCGGGGGGCCCACCGGGGAGCTGTTTTTT
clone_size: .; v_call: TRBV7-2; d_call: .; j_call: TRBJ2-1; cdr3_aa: CASSLVRGGPVYNEQFF; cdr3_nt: TGTGCCAGCAGCTTAGTACGCGGGGGCCCAGTCTACAATGAGCAGTTCTTC
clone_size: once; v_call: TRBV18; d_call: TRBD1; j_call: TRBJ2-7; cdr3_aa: CASSPQQTGDEQYF; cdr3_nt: TGTGCCAGCTCACCACAACAGACAGGGGACGAGCAGTACTTC
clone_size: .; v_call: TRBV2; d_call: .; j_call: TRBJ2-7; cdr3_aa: CASSEVRNEQYF; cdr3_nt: TGTGCCAGCAGTGAGGTCAGGAACGAGCAGTACTTC
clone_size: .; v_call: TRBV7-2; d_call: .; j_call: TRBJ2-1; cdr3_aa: CASMASLFDEQFF; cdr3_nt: TGTGCCAGCATGGCTTCATTGTTCGATGAGCAGTTCTTC
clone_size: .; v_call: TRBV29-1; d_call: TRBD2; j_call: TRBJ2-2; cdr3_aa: CSVGNAGVTGELFF; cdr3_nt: TGCAGCGTCGGAAACGCGGGAGTGACCGGGGAGCTGTTTTTT
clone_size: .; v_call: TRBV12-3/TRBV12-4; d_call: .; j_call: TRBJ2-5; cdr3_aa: CASSPEVETQYF; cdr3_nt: TGTGCCAGCAGCCCCGAGGTAGAGACCCAGTACTTC
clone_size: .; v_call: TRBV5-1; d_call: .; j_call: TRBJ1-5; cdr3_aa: CASSLVSGNQPQHF; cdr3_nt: TGCGCCAGCAGCTTGGTCTCTGGCAATCAGCCCCAGCATTTT
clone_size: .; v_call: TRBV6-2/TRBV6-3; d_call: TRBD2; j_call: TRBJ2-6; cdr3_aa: CASSQGLAGSSGANVLTF; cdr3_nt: TGTGCCAGCAGTCAAGGACTAGCGGGATCCTCTGGGGCCAACGTCCTGACTTTC
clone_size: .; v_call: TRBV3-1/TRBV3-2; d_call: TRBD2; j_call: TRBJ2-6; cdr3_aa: CASSPLAGGAGGANVLTF; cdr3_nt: TGTGCCAGCAGCCCCCTAGCGGGGGGGGCCGGTGGGGCCAACGTCCTGACTTTC
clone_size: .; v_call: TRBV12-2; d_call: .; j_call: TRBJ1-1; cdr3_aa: CASRVPRKPMNTEAFF; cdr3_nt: TGTGCAAGTCGCGTTCCGCGGAAACCCATGAACACTGAAGCTTTCTTT
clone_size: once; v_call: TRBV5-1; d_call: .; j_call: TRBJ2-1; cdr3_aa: CASSLGASAQGVNEQFF; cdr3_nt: TGCGCCAGCAGCTTGGGGGCGAGCGCACAGGGCGTCAATGAGCAGTTCTTC